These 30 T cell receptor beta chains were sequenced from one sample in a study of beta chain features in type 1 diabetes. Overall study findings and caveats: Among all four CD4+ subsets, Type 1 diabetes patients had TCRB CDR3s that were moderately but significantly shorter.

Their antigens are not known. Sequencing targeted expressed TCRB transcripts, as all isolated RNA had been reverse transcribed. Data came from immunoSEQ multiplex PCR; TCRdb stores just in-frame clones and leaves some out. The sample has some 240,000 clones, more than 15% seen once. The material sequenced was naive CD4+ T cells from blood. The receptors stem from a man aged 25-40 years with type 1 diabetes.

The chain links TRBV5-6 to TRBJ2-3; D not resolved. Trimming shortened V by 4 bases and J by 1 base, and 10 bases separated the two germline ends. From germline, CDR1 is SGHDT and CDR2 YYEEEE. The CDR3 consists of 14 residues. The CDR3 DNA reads TGTGCCAGCAGCAACGTCGGCGGCACAGATACGCAGTATTTT. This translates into CASSNVGGTDTQYF.

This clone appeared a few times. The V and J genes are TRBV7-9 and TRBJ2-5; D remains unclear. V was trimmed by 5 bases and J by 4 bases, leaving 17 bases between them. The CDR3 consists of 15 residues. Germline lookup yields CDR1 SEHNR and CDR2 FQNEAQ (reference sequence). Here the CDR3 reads CASSPSGFSGETQYF. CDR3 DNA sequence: TGTGCCAGCAGCCCGTCAGGTTTTTCGGGAGAGACCCAGTACTTC.

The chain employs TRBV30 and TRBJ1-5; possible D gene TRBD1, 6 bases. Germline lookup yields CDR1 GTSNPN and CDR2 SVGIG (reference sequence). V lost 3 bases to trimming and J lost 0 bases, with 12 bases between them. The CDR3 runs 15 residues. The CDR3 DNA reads TGTGCCTGGAGCCTCGGACAGTTTAGCAATCAGCCCCAGCATTTT. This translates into CAWSLGQFSNQPQHF.

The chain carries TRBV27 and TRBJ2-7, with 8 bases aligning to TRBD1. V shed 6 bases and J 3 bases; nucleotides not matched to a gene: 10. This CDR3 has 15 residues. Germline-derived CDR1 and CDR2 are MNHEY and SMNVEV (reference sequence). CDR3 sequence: CASSQLDRVDYEQYF. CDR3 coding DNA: TGTGCCAGCAGCCAATTGGACAGGGTGGACTACGAGCAGTACTTC.

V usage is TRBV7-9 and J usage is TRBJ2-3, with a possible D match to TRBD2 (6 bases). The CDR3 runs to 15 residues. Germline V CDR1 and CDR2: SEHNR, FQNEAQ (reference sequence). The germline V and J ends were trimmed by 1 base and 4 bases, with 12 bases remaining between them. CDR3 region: CASSLGRVEADTQYF. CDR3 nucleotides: TGTGCCAGCAGCTTAGGGAGGGTTGAGGCAGATACGCAGTATTTT.

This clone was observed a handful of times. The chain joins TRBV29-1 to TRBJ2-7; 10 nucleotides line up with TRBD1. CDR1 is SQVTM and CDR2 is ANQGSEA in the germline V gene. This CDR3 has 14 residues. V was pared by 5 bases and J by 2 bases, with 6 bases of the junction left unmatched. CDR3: CSVSGQGLTYEQYF. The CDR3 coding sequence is TGCAGCGTTTCGGGACAGGGGTTGACCTACGAGCAGTACTTC.

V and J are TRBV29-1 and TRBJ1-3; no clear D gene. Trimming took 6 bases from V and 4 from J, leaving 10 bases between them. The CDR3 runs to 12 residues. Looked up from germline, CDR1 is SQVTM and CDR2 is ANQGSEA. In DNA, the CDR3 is TGCAGCGTAAACACGCCGGGAAACACCATATATTTT. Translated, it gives CSVNTPGNTIYF. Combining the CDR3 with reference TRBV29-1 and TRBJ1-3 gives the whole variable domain SAVISQKPSRDICQRGTSLTIQCQVDSQVTMMFWYRQQPGQSLTLIATANQGSEATYESGFVIDKFPISRPNLTFSTLTVSNMSPEDSSIYLCSVNTPGNTIYFGEGSWLTVV.

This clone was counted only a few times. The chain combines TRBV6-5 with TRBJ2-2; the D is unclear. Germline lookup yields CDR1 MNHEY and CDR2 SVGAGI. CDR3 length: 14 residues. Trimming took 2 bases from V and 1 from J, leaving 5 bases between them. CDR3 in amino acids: CASSYKQNTGELFF. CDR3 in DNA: TGTGCCAGCAGTTACAAACAGAACACCGGGGAGCTGTTTTTT.

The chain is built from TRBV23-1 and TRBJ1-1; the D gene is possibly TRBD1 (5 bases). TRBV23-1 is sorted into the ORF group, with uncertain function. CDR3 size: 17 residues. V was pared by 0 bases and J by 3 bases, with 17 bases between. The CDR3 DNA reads TGCGCCAGCAGTCAATCTGCTCCTTGGGACCGAGACACTGAAGCTTTCTTT. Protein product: CASSQSAPWDRDTEAFF.

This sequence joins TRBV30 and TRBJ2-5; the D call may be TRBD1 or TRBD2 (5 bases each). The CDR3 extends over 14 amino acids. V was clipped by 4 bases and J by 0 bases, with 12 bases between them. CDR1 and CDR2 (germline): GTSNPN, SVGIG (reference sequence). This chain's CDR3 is CAWKGRMYQETQYF. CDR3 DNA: TGTGCCTGGAAGGGACGGATGTACCAAGAGACCCAGTACTTC. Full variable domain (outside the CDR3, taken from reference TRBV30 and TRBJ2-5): SQTIHQWPATLVQPVGSPLSLECTVEGTSNPNLYWYRQAAGRGLQLLFYSVGIGQISSEVPQNLSASRPQDRQFILSSKKLLLSDSGFYLCAWKGRMYQETQYFGPGTRLLVL.

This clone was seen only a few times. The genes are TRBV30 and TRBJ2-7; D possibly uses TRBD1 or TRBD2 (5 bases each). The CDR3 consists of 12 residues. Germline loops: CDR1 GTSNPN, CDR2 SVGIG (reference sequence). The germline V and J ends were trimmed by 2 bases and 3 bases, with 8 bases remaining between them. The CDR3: CAWSRGYYEQYF. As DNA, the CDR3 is TGTGCCTGGAGTCGGGGCTACTACGAGCAGTACTTC.

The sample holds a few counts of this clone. The CDR3 here is CSVARFSSYNEQFF. CDR3 coding DNA: TGCAGCGTCGCCAGGTTTAGCTCCTACAATGAGCAGTTCTTC. The chain links TRBV29-1 to TRBJ2-1; no clear D gene. The CDR3 sequence is 14 residues long. The V gene lost 6 bases and the J gene lost 0 bases, with 12 bases spanning the gap. Germline lookup yields CDR1 SQVTM and CDR2 ANQGSEA.

CDR3 in amino acids: CASSTGTSGGYNEQFF. As DNA, the CDR3 is TGTGCCAGCAGCACCGGGACTAGCGGGGGATACAATGAGCAGTTCTTC. The rearrangement uses TRBV7-2 and TRBJ2-1; TRBD2 matches at 14 bases. Germline CDR1 and CDR2: SGHTA and FQGNSA. With V trimmed by 5 bases and J by 4 bases, 4 bases remained unmatched. The CDR3 has 16 residues.

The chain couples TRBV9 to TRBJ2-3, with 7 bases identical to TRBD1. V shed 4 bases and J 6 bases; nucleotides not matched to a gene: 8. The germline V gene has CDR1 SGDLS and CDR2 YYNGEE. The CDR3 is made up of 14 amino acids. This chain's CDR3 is CASSLGQLADTQYF. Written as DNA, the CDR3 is TGTGCCAGCAGCCTGGGACAGTTGGCGGATACGCAGTATTTT. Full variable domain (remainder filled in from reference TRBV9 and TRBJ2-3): DSGVTQTPKHLITATGQRVTLRCSPRSGDLSVYWYQQSLDQGLQFLIQYYNGEERAKGNILERFSAQQFPDLHSELNLSSLELGDSALYFCASSLGQLADTQYFGPGTRLTVL.

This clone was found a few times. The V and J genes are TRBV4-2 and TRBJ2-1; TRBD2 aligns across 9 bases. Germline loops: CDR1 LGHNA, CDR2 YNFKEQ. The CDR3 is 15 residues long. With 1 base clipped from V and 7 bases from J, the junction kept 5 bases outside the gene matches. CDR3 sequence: CASSQVGLAGNEQFF. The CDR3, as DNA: TGTGCCAGCAGCCAAGTCGGGCTAGCGGGAAATGAGCAGTTCTTC.

The CDR3 sequence is CASSLTGADTQYF. The CDR3 DNA reads TGCGCCAGCAGCCTTACGGGTGCAGATACGCAGTATTTT. J is TRBJ2-3 and V is TRBV4-3; D is ambiguous. The CDR3 has 13 residues. CDR1 LGHNA and CDR2 YSLEER come from the germline V gene. V shed 4 bases and J shed 4 bases, with 9 bases lying between them.

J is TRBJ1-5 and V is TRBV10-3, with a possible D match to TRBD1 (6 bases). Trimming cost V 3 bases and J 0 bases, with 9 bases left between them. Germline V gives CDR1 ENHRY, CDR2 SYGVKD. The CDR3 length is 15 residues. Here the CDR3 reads CAISEQTGSNQPQHF. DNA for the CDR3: TGTGCCATCAGTGAACAGACAGGTAGCAATCAGCCCCAGCATTTT.

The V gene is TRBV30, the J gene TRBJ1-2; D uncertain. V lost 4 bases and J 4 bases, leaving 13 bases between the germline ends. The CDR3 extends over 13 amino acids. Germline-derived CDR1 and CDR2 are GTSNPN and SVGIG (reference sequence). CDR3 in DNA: TGTGCCTGGACCATTCGGACGGCCTATGGCTACACCTTC. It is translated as CAWTIRTAYGYTF. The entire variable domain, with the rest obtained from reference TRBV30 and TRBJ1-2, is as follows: SQTIHQWPATLVQPVGSPLSLECTVEGTSNPNLYWYRQAAGRGLQLLFYSVGIGQISSEVPQNLSASRPQDRQFILSSKKLLLSDSGFYLCAWTIRTAYGYTFGSGTRLTVV.

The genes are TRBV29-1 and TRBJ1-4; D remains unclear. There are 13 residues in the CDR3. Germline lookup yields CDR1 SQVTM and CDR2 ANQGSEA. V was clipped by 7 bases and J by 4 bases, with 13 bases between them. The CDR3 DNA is TGCAGCGGGATTATGGATAGTAATGAAAAACTGTTTTTT. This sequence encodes CSGIMDSNEKLFF.

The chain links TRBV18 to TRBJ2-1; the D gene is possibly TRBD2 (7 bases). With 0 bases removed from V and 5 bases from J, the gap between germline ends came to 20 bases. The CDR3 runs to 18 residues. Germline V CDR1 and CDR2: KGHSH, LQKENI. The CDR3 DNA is TGTGCCAGCTCACCACCCCAGGGGAGGCGGGAGAGCCACAATGAGCAGTTCTTC. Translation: CASSPPQGRRESHNEQFF.

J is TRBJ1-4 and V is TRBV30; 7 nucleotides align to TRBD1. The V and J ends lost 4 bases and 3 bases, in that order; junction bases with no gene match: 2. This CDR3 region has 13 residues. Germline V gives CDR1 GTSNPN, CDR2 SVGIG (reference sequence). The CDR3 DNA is TGTGCCTGGAACACAGGGGCTAATGAAAAACTGTTTTTT. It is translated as CAWNTGANEKLFF.

CDR3 amino acids: CASSLPGLATDTQYF. The CDR3 region has the DNA TGCGCCAGCAGCTTGCCGGGACTAGCGACAGATACGCAGTATTTT. The V gene is TRBV5-1, the J gene TRBJ2-3; TRBD2 matches at 10 bases. Germline assignment: CDR1 SGHRS and CDR2 YFSETQ. The CDR3 sequence is 15 residues long. V shed 1 base and J 3 bases; nucleotides not matched to a gene: 2.

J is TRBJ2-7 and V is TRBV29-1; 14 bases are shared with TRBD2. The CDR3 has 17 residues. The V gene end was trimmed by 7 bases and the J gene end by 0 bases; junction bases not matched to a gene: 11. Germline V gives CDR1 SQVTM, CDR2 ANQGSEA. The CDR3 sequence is CSARTSGRQMSSYEQYF. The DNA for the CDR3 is TGCAGCGCCAGGACTAGCGGGAGGCAAATGAGCTCCTACGAGCAGTACTTC.

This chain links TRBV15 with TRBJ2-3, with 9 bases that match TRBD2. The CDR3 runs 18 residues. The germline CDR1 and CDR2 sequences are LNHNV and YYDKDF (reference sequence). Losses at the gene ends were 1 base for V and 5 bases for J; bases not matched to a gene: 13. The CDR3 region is CATSRASSGGRAEDTQYF. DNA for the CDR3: TGTGCCACCAGCAGAGCATCGTCGGGCGGGAGGGCCGAAGATACGCAGTATTTT.

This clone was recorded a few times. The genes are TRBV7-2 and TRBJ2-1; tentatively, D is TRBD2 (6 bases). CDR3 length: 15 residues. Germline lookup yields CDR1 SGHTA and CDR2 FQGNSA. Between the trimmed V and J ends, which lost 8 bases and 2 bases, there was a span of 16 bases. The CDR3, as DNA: TGTGCCAGCTCCCCGGGAGTTCAAGCCTACAATGAGCAGTTCTTC. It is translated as CASSPGVQAYNEQFF.

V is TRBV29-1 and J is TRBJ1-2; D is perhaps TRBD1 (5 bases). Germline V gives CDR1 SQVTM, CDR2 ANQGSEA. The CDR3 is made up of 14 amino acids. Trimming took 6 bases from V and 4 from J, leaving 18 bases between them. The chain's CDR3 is CSVGREPPLYGYTF. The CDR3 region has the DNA TGCAGCGTGGGACGGGAACCTCCCCTCTATGGCTACACCTTC.

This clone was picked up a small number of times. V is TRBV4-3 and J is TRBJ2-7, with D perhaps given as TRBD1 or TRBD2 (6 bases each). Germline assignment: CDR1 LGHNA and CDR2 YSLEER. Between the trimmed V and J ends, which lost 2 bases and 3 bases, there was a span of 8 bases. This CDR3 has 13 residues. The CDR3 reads CASSQRGDYEQYF. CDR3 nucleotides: TGCGCCAGCAGCCAAAGGGGGGACTACGAGCAGTACTTC.

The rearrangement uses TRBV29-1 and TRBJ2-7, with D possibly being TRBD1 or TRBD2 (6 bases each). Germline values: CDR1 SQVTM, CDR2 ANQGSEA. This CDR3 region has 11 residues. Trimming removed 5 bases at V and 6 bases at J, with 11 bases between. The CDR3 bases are TGCAGCGTTCAACAGGGAGGCGAGCAGTACTTC. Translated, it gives CSVQQGGEQYF.

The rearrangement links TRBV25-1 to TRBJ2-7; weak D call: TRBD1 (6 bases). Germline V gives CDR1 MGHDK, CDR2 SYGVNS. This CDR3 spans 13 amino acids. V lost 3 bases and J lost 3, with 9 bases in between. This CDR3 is CASSDPGVYEQYF. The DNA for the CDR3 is TGTGCCAGCAGTGACCCAGGGGTCTACGAGCAGTACTTC.

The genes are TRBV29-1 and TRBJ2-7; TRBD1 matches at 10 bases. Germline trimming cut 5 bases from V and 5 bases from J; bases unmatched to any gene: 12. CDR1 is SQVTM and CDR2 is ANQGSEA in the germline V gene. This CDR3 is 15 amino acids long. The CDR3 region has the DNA TGCAGCGTTACTCCCACGGGACAGGGGTTCAACGAGCAGTACTTC. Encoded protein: CSVTPTGQGFNEQYF.